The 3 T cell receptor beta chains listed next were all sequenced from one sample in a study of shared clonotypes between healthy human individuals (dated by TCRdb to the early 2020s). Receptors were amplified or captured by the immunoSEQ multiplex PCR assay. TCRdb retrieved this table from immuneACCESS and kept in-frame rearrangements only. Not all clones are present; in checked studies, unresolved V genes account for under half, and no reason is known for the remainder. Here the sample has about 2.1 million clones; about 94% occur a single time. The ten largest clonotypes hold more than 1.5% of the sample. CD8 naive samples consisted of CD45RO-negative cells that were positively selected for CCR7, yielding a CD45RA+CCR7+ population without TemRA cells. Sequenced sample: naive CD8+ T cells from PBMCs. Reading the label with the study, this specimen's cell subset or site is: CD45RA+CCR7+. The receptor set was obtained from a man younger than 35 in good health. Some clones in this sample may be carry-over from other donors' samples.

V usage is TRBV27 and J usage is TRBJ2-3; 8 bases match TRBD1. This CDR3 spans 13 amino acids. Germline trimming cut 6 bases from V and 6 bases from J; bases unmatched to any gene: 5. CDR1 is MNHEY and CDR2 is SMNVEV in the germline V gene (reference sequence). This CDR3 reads CASRPTGGDTQYF. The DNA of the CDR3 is TGTGCCAGCAGACCTACAGGGGGGGATACGCAGTATTTT.

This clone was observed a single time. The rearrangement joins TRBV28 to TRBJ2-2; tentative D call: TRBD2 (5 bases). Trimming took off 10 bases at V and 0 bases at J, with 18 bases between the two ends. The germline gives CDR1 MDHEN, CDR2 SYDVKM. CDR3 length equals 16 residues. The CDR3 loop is CATEVGETSNTGELFF. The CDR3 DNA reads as TGTGCCACTGAAGTCGGGGAGACTTCGAACACCGGGGAGCTGTTTTTT.

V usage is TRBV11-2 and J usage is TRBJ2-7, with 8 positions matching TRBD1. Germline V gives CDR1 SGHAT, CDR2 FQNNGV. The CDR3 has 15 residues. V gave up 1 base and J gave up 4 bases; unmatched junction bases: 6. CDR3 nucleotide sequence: TGTGCCAGCAGCTTAGGCAGGGGGCCTGCTTACGAGCAGTACTTC. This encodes CASSLGRGPAYEQYF.